The clone carrying this T cell receptor beta chain has ten or more counts. What it recognizes is unknown. The CDR3 consists of 14 residues. V lost 3 bases and J lost 6; bases outside the gene matches: 2. The germline gives CDR1 SGHAT, CDR2 FQDESV (reference sequence). These data originate in a study of T cells in Graves' hyperthyroidism and ophthalmopathy. The TCR beta CDR3 regions underwent amplification using RNA transcripts as the source. RT-PCR in the first round (using the HTBI primer set) targeted the TCR CDR3. TCRdb called the multiplex PCR reads again in MiXCR, with one record for every CDR3 protein. This sample carries 130,000 to 150,000 distinct CDR3 sequences, about 20% of them seen once, and the ten largest clones take 67%. Initially, at the first diagnosis of hyperthyroidism and before any ophthalmopathy symptoms, blood was sampled. Whole-study findings and limits: Blood shared most expanded thyroid clonotypes above 0.001.

The sequencing sample was made of blood. This sequence was found in a woman aged 45-65 years with Graves' hyperthyroidism that later progressed to Graves' ophthalmopathy. The chain combines TRBV11-1 with TRBJ1-6, with 7 bases fitting TRBD1. DNA for the CDR3: TGTGCCAGCAGCTTCGGACAGGCTAATTCACCCCTCCACTTT. Its protein product is CASSFGQANSPLHF. The full variable domain, its missing parts supplied by reference TRBV11-1 and TRBJ1-6, is EAEVAQSPRYKITEKSQAVAFWCDPISGHATLYWYRQILGQGPELLVQFQDESVVDDSQLPKDRFSAERLKGVDSTLKIQPAELGDSAMYLCASSFGQANSPLHFGNGTRLTVT.